This section outlines one TCR beta chain sequence together with its context. The CDR3 length is 16 residues. Germline V gene data show CDR1 as LNHDA and CDR2 as SQIVND (reference sequence). Trimming removed 6 bases at V and 2 bases at J, with 20 bases between. In the source study's methods: Counts of nucleated cells, estimated from reference gene primer amplification, were obtained. Assay: immunoSEQ multiplex PCR; the TCRdb copy retains only in-frame clones and omits some. D and trimming come from the DNA, and the V and J calls and clone size come from that table. The top ten hold under 1.5% of the sample, which has about 410,000 clones, about nine tenths seen once. This record belongs to a study of blood T cell repertoires in COVID-19. Turning to the study itself: In each case, the material was cDNA or gDNA derived from T cells, B-cell-depleted T cells, or PBMCs.

The rearrangement joins TRBV19 to TRBJ2-7; TRBD2 is a possible D gene (5 bases). Specimen: peripheral blood. The receptor was derived from a woman aged 30 to 39 with active or convalescent COVID-19. DNA for the CDR3: TGTGCCAGTAGCCCCCTGGGGTCGCGGGCTGCCTACGAGCAGTACTTC. Its protein product is CASSPLGSRAAYEQYF.